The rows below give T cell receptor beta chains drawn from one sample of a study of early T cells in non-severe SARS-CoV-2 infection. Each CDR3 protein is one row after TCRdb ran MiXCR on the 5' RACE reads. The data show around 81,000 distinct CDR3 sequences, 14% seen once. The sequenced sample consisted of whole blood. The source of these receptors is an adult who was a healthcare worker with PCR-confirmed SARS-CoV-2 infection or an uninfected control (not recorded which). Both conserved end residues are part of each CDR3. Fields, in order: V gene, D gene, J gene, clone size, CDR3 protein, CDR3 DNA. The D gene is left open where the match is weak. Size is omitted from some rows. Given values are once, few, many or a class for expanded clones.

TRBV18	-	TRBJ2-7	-	CASSPSKSSDRPYEQYF	TGTGCCAGCTCCCCCAGCAAATCGTCGGATAGGCCCTACGAGCAGTACTTC
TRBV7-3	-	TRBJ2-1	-	CASSLEGTQGYEQFF	TGTGCCAGCAGCTTGGAGGGGACCCAGGGCTATGAGCAGTTCTTC
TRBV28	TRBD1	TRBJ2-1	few	CASSQLGTGRINEQFF	TGTGCCAGCAGCCAACTCGGGACAGGGAGAATCAATGAGCAGTTCTTC
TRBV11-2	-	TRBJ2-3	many	CASSLGGVPGGDTQYF	TGTGCCAGCAGCTTAGGTGGCGTCCCTGGAGGAGATACGCAGTATTTT
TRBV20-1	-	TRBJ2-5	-	CSASLGAEETQYF	TGCAGTGCTTCCCTCGGGGCCGAAGAGACCCAGTACTTC
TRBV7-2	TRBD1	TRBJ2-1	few	CASSSDRGSYNEQFF	TGTGCCAGCAGTTCCGACAGGGGCTCCTACAATGAGCAGTTCTTC
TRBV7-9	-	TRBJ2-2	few	CASSLVSGYGTGELFF	TGTGCCAGCAGCTTAGTGTCTGGGTACGGCACCGGGGAGCTGTTTTTT
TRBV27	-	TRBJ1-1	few	CASSLDGPNTEAFF	TGTGCCAGCAGTTTAGACGGACCGAACACTGAAGCTTTCTTT
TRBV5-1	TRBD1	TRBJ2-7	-	CASSVQGASGEQYF	TGCGCCAGCAGCGTACAGGGGGCGAGTGGCGAGCAGTACTTC
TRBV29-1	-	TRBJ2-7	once	CSVSVGGGLYSYEQYF	TGCAGCGTTTCGGTCGGCGGTGGACTTTACTCCTACGAGCAGTACTTC
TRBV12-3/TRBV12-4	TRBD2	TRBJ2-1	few	CASGGFNYNEQFF	TGTGCTAGCGGGGGGTTTAACTACAATGAGCAGTTCTTC
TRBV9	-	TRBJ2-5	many	CASSRDPQETQYF	TGTGCCAGCAGTCGGGACCCCCAAGAGACCCAGTACTTC
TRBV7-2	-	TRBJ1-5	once	CASSSQGNQPQHF	TGTGCCAGCAGCTCACAGGGAAATCAGCCCCAGCATTTT
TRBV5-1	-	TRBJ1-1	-	CASHFSQGTEAFF	TGCGCCAGCCACTTTTCTCAAGGCACTGAAGCTTTCTTT
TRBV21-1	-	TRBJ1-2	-	CASSTGGVGYTF	TGTGCCAGCAGCACAGGGGGGGTCGGCTACACCTTC
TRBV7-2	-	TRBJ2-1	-	CASSLSPGTYNEQFF	TGTGCCAGCAGCTTATCCCCAGGGACTTACAATGAGCAGTTCTTC
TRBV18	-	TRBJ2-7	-	CASSPGSGVAYEQYF	TGTGCCAGCTCACCAGGTTCAGGAGTAGCCTACGAGCAGTACTTC